A single sample gave rise to the 32 T cell receptor beta chains below, sequenced in a study of graft-versus-host responses after intestinal transplantation. Lymphocytes (intraepithelial and lamina propria) were released by processing the graft tissue. Repertoires were generated with immunoSEQ multiplex PCR, while TCRdb's copy carries only in-frame clones and drops some. This sample carries roughly 6,000 clones, 69% of them seen once, and the ten largest clones take roughly 33%. The sample in question was ileum tissue, obtained about 300 days after intestinal transplant. The origin of the receptors is a human patient who received an intestinal transplant, so some T cells may come from the graft donor.

The chain recombines TRBV2 with TRBJ2-7; 10 nucleotides agree with TRBD2. V was pared by 0 bases and J by 3 bases, with 8 bases of the junction left unmatched. The CDR3 has 17 amino acids. Looked up from germline, CDR1 is SNHLY and CDR2 is FYNNEI. Written as DNA, the CDR3 is TGTGCCAGCAGTGAAGCGGGCAAGACTAGCGGGTACTACGAGCAGTACTTC. It codes for CASSEAGKTSGYYEQYF.

The rearrangement links TRBV7-4 to TRBJ1-2, with 9 bases matching TRBD1. V shed 5 bases and J 8 bases; nucleotides not matched to a gene: 9. Germline CDR1 is SGHVT and CDR2 is SQSDAQ. This CDR3 contains 14 residues. The CDR3 region has the DNA TGTGCCAGCAGCCCCGGGACAGGGTTACTAGGCTACACCTTC. Translation gives CASSPGTGLLGYTF.

V usage is TRBV5-1 and J usage is TRBJ1-1; 7 positions match TRBD1. Germline V gives CDR1 SGHRS, CDR2 YFSETQ. CDR3 length: 18 residues. After removal of 0 bases from V and 3 bases from J, the junction contained 14 bases not matched to a gene. The CDR3 reads CASSLALWTGQYHTEAFF. The CDR3 DNA reads TGCGCCAGCAGCTTGGCTTTGTGGACGGGACAGTATCACACTGAAGCTTTCTTT.

The V gene is TRBV5-4, the J gene TRBJ2-5; 10 nucleotides agree with TRBD2. CDR1 and CDR2 (germline): SGHNT, YYREEE (reference sequence). CDR3 length equals 15 residues. The V segment lost 4 bases and the J segment 6 bases; nucleotides outside the gene matches: 9. CDR3 loop: CASSDQREGRKTQYF. The CDR3 nucleotides are TGTGCCAGCAGCGACCAGCGGGAGGGCCGGAAGACCCAGTACTTC.

V gene TRBV10-3 combines with J gene TRBJ2-7; 14 nucleotides agree with TRBD2. From germline, CDR1 is ENHRY and CDR2 SYGVKD. Trimming removed 7 bases from V and 7 bases from J; junction bases left unmatched: 15. This CDR3 has 17 residues. The CDR3 coding sequence is TGTGCCATCAAAAGTACCCCGGGACTAGCGGGAGAGTGGGAGCAGTACTTC. It specifies CAIKSTPGLAGEWEQYF.

V is TRBV9 and J is TRBJ2-4, with 11 bases identical to TRBD2. The junction had 1 base not matched to a gene; V was cut back by 2 bases and J by 6 bases. Germline loops: CDR1 SGDLS, CDR2 YYNGEE. The CDR3 has 14 residues. The CDR3 DNA reads TGTGCCAGCAGCGTCGGACTAGCGGGAAACATTCAGTACTTC. As protein: CASSVGLAGNIQYF.

This clone was found once. This chain joins TRBV13 and TRBJ2-7; TRBD1 matches 7 bases. V shed 4 bases, J shed 2 bases, and the junction held 11 bases outside the gene matches. This CDR3 has 16 amino acids. Germline CDR1 is PRHDT and CDR2 is FYEKMQ (reference sequence). CDR3 residues: CASSSVWPDRAYEQYF. DNA of the CDR3: TGTGCCAGCAGCTCCGTTTGGCCAGACAGGGCCTACGAGCAGTACTTC.

This chain joins TRBV28 and TRBJ2-3, with D perhaps TRBD1 (5 bases). Germline V CDR1 and CDR2: MDHEN, SYDVKM. Trimming left V 2 bases short and J 2 bases short, with 8 bases between. This CDR3 spans 14 amino acids. The CDR3 nucleotides read TGTGCCAGCAGTTTAGACAGATACACAGATACGCAGTATTTT. This gives the protein CASSLDRYTDTQYF. The variable domain in full, completed from reference TRBV28 and TRBJ2-3, reads DVKVTQSSRYLVKRTGEKVFLECVQDMDHENMFWYRQDPGLGLRLIYFSYDVKMKEKGDIPEGYSVSREKKERFSLILESASTNQTSMYLCASSLDRYTDTQYFGPGTRLTVL.

The rearrangement uses TRBV20-1 and TRBJ2-1, with D perhaps matching TRBD2 (6 bases). CDR3 length: 11 amino acids. CDR1 is DFQATT and CDR2 is SNEGSKA in the germline V gene (reference sequence). Trimming removed 2 bases from V and 10 bases from J, with 9 bases in between. CDR3 protein: CSARWGEEQFF. CDR3 in DNA: TGCAGTGCTAGATGGGGGGAGGAGCAGTTCTTC.

V and J are TRBV29-1 and TRBJ2-1; D possibly corresponds to TRBD2 (8 bases). Per germline, CDR1 SQVTM and CDR2 ANQGSEA. There are 12 residues in the CDR3. Between the trimmed V and J ends, which lost 5 bases and 10 bases, there was a span of 15 bases. For the CDR3, the DNA is TGCAGCGTTTACAGGGGCGGGAGGGAGCAGTTCTTC. It yields the protein CSVYRGGREQFF.

This clone was seen a few times. The gene calls are TRBV5-6 and TRBJ2-7; 10 bases match TRBD1. V shed 4 bases, J shed 3 bases, and the junction held 7 bases outside the gene matches. CDR1 SGHDT and CDR2 YYEEEE come from the germline V gene. This CDR3 has 15 amino acids. CDR3 sequence reads: CASSEVGQGFYEQYF. CDR3 DNA sequence: TGTGCCAGCAGCGAAGTGGGACAGGGGTTCTACGAGCAGTACTTC.

A few counts support this clone. The rearrangement links TRBV7-2 to TRBJ1-2; 11 bases are a match to TRBD1. Germline-derived CDR1 and CDR2 are SGHTA and FQGNSA. The CDR3 runs to 15 residues. The V gene end was trimmed by 1 base and the J gene end by 3 bases; junction bases not matched to a gene: 1. The CDR3 DNA follows: TGTGCCAGCAGCTTAGGGACAGGGGGCGACTATGGCTACACCTTC. Amino acid sequence: CASSLGTGGDYGYTF. The complete variable domain, with remaining parts taken from reference TRBV7-2 and TRBJ1-2, reads GAGVSQSPSNKVTEKGKDVELRCDPISGHTALYWYRQSLGQGLEFLIYFQGNSAPDKSGLPSDRFSAERTGGSVSTLTIQRTQQEDSAVYLCASSLGTGGDYGYTFGSGTRLTVV.

This sequence joins TRBV12-5 and TRBJ1-6; 7 bases fit TRBD1. V shed 5 bases, J shed 7 bases, and the junction held 2 bases outside the gene matches. Germline V gene lookup returns CDR1 LGHNT and CDR2 FRNRAP. The CDR3 spans 13 residues. The CDR3 DNA follows: TGTGCTAGTGGTCCACAGGGGAATTCACCCCTCCACTTT. Translated: CASGPQGNSPLHF.

This clone is medium-sized (0.01 to 0.1%) within its sample. The genes are TRBV5-1 and TRBJ1-2; D not resolved. CDR1 is SGHRS and CDR2 is YFSETQ in the germline V gene. Trimming cost V 3 bases and J 8 bases, with 20 bases left between them. The CDR3 contains 15 residues. CDR3 sequence reads: CASSWASESSGGYTF. DNA for the CDR3: TGCGCCAGCAGCTGGGCCTCGGAGTCCTCCGGCGGCTACACCTTC. The full variable domain, in which reference TRBV5-1 and TRBJ1-2 provide the parts outside the CDR3, is KAGVTQTPRYLIKTRGQQVTLSCSPISGHRSVSWYQQTPGQGLQFLFEYFSETQRNKGNFPGRFSGRQFSNSRSEMNVSTLELGDSALYLCASSWASESSGGYTFGSGTRLTVV.

This clone came up a few times. The CDR3 nucleotides read TGTGCCAGCAGCTTCCCGGGCGGGGCGCGGGGCTACACCTTC. Residues: CASSFPGGARGYTF. The chain joins TRBV7-5 to TRBJ1-2. TRBV7-5 corresponds to a pseudogene. This CDR3 contains 14 residues.

This clone showed up just once. CDR3 sequence reads: CASGDKAGGTYNEQFF. CDR3 nucleotides: TGTGCCAGCGGCGATAAAGCGGGAGGCACCTACAATGAGCAGTTCTTC. This sequence joins TRBV7-9 and TRBJ2-1, with 9 nucleotides matching TRBD2. Germline CDR1 SEHNR, CDR2 FQNEAQ (reference sequence). Trimming removed 8 bases from V and 2 bases from J; junction bases left unmatched: 10. CDR3 length: 16 residues.

This clone was seen only once. The gene calls are TRBV6-1 and TRBJ2-7, with 9 nucleotides matching TRBD2. CDR3 size: 15 residues. J was trimmed by 1 base and V by 5 bases; bases with no gene match: 6. Germline assignment: CDR1 MNHNS and CDR2 SASEGT. The CDR3 nucleotides read TGTGCCAGCAGTCCCGGACTAGCGCGGTCCTACGAGCAGTACTTC. It encodes CASSPGLARSYEQYF.

The V call is TRBV6-6, the J call TRBJ2-7; TRBD2 aligns across 7 bases. The length of the CDR3 is 15 residues. CDR1 is MNHNY, CDR2 SVGAGI, per germline (reference sequence). V shed 2 bases and J 1 base; nucleotides not matched to a gene: 5. The CDR3 reads CASSYQASGSYEQYF. Here the CDR3 DNA reads TGTGCCAGCAGTTACCAGGCTAGCGGATCCTACGAGCAGTACTTC.

This rearrangement joins TRBV15 to TRBJ2-3; D is possibly TRBD2 (5 bases). Trimming cost V 1 base and J 2 bases, with 7 bases left between them. The CDR3 sequence is 14 residues long. Germline V gene data show CDR1 as LNHNV and CDR2 as YYDKDF (reference sequence). The CDR3 is CATSRGENTDTQYF. The CDR3 nucleotides read TGTGCCACCAGCAGAGGGGAGAACACAGATACGCAGTATTTT.

The chain is built from TRBV7-3 and TRBJ1-1; 7 bases are shared with TRBD1. The CDR3 spans 13 residues. Germline V gene sequence: CDR1 SGHTA, CDR2 FQGTGA. V lost 5 bases to trimming and J lost 3 bases; unmatched junction nucleotides: 3. The CDR3 sequence is CASSQTGDTEAFF. The CDR3 region has the DNA TGTGCCAGCAGCCAAACAGGGGACACTGAAGCTTTCTTT.

This clone is labeled as medium-sized. The CDR3 coding sequence is TGTGCCAGCCGAGTGCGGGGTGTTAAGCAGTTCTTC. It translates to CASRVRGVKQFF. J is TRBJ2-1 and V is TRBV7-2; perhaps TRBD2 as D (6 bases). Germline loops: CDR1 SGHTA, CDR2 FQGNSA. The V and J ends lost 8 bases and 11 bases respectively, with 16 bases between them. The CDR3 is 12 residues long.

The chain uses TRBV4-1 and TRBJ2-7; possible D gene TRBD2, 7 bases. The CDR3 has 15 amino acids. Germline CDR1 reads MGHRA; CDR2 reads YSYEKL. V was pared by 0 bases and J by 5 bases, with 14 bases between. In nucleotides, the CDR3 is TGCGCCAGCAGCCAAGACAGGGGAACTAGCGACGAGCAGTACTTC. Amino acid sequence: CASSQDRGTSDEQYF.

This chain links TRBV4-2 with TRBJ1-1, with 10 bases that match TRBD1. CDR1 and CDR2 (germline): LGHNA, YNFKEQ. The junction had 4 bases not matched to a gene; V was cut back by 5 bases and J by 4 bases. The CDR3 is made up of 14 amino acids. The CDR3 loop reads CASSWGQGSTEAFF. CDR3 sequence (DNA): TGTGCCAGCAGCTGGGGACAGGGGAGCACTGAAGCTTTCTTT.

The rearrangement uses TRBV5-4 and TRBJ2-3; 10 nucleotides agree with TRBD2. CDR1 is SGHNT and CDR2 is YYREEE in the germline V gene (reference sequence). The CDR3 spans 15 residues. J gave up 5 bases and V 1 base, and 4 bases lay outside the gene matches. The CDR3 spells CASSLLAGAGDTQYF. CDR3 nucleotide sequence: TGTGCCAGCAGCTTGCTAGCGGGAGCCGGAGATACGCAGTATTTT.

This rearrangement joins TRBV12-2 to TRBJ2-7. TRBV12-2 constitutes a pseudogene. The CDR3 runs 16 residues. DNA of the CDR3: TGTGCAAGTCGCCGAGGGACCCAGGGAAAGGCCTACGAGCAGTACTTC. As protein: CASRRGTQGKAYEQYF.

The chain has TRBV19 and TRBJ2-5; maybe TRBD1 (6 bases). This CDR3 region has 13 residues. V shed 5 bases and J shed 2 bases, with 9 bases lying between them. Germline assignment: CDR1 LNHDA and CDR2 SQIVND (reference sequence). This chain's CDR3 is CASSPDRQETQYF. The CDR3 region has the DNA TGTGCCAGTAGTCCGGACAGACAAGAGACCCAGTACTTC.

This clone was detected only a few times. CDR3 sequence reads: CASSQPTGIGGEAFF. CDR3 nucleotides: TGTGCCAGCAGCCAACCGACAGGGATTGGAGGTGAAGCTTTCTTT. The chain recombines TRBV14 with TRBJ1-1; 7 bases align to TRBD1. The CDR3 is 15 residues long. CDR1 is SGHDN and CDR2 is FVKESK in the germline V gene. Trimming at V came to 2 bases and at J to 7 bases, leaving 10 bases not matched to a gene.

This chain links TRBV11-2 with TRBJ1-4, with D possibly being TRBD1 (5 bases). The CDR3 runs 18 residues. V was pared by 0 bases and J by 3 bases, with 17 bases between. CDR1 and CDR2 (germline): SGHAT, FQNNGV. The CDR3: CASSLEGPYRPANEKLFF. In nucleotides, the CDR3 is TGTGCCAGCAGCTTAGAGGGGCCATACAGGCCAGCTAATGAAAAACTGTTTTTT. Looking up the rest from reference TRBV11-2 and TRBJ1-4 gives the full variable domain: EAGVAQSPRYKIIEKRQSVAFWCNPISGHATLYWYQQILGQGPKLLIQFQNNGVVDDSQLPKDRFSAERLKGVDSTLKIQPAKLEDSAVYLCASSLEGPYRPANEKLFFGSGTQLSVL.

The chain combines TRBV27 with TRBJ2-3; unclear D gene. CDR3 length: 13 amino acids. The ends were cut back, 5 bases at V and 0 bases at J, with 6 bases in the middle. CDR1 and CDR2 from the germline V gene are MNHEY and SMNVEV (reference sequence). CDR3 DNA sequence: TGTGCCAGCAGTAGGATAAGCACAGATACGCAGTATTTT. It translates to CASSRISTDTQYF.

The chain carries TRBV6-5 and TRBJ1-1; D unresolved. The V gene's germline CDR1 is MNHEY and CDR2 SVGAGI. This CDR3 contains 13 residues. Trimming stripped 5 bases from V and 0 bases from J, with 7 bases between. The CDR3 sequence: CASSTVVNTEAFF. For the CDR3, the DNA is TGTGCCAGCAGTACGGTGGTGAACACTGAAGCTTTCTTT.

This chain joins TRBV12-5 and TRBJ1-2, with no clear D. The CDR3 spans 16 residues. The ends were cut back, 4 bases at V and 1 base at J, with 16 bases in the middle. CDR1 is LGHNT and CDR2 is FRNRAP in the germline V gene. The CDR3 is CASGSPAQAFNYGYTF. CDR3 nucleotides: TGTGCTAGTGGTTCCCCAGCCCAGGCATTTAACTATGGCTACACCTTC. The variable domain in full, with the rest retrieved from reference TRBV12-5 and TRBJ1-2, is DARVTQTPRHKVTEMGQEVTMRCQPILGHNTVFWYRQTMMQGLELLAYFRNRAPLDDSGMPKDRFSAEMPDATLATLKIQPSEPRDSAVYFCASGSPAQAFNYGYTFGSGTRLTVV.

The rearrangement links TRBV5-1 to TRBJ2-5; 12 positions match TRBD2. V lost 3 bases and J lost 4; bases outside the gene matches: 4. The CDR3 runs 15 residues. The germline V gene has CDR1 SGHRS and CDR2 YFSETQ. CDR3 residues: CASSSPGLAGETQYF. The CDR3 DNA sequence: TGCGCCAGCAGCTCCCCGGGACTAGCGGGAGAGACCCAGTACTTC.